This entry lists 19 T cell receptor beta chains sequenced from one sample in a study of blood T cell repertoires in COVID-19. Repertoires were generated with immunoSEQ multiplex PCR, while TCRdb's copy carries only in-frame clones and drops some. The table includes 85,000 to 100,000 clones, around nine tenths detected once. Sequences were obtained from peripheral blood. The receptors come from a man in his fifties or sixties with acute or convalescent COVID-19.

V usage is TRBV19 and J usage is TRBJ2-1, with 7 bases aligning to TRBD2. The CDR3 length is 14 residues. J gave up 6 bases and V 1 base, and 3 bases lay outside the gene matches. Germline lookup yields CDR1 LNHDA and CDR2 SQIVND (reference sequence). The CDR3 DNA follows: TGTGCCAGTAGTATAGGAGCGGGACCCAATGAGCAGTTCTTC. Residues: CASSIGAGPNEQFF.

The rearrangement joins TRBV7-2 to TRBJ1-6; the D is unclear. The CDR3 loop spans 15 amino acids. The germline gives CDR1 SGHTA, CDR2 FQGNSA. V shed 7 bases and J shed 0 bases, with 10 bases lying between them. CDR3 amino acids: CASKTGVSYNSPLHF. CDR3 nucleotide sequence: TGTGCCAGCAAGACGGGAGTCTCCTATAATTCACCCCTCCACTTT.

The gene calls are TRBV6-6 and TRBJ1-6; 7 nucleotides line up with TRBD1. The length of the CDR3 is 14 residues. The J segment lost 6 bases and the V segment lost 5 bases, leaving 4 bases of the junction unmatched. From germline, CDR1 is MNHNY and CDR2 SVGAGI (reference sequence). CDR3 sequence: CASSRTGSNSPLHF. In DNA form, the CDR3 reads TGTGCCAGCAGTCGGACAGGCAGTAATTCACCCCTCCACTTT.

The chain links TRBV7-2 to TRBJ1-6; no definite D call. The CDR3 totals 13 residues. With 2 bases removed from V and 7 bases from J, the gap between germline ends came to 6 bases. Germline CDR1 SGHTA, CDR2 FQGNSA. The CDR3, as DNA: TGTGCCAGCAGCTTAACTAGGAATTCACCCCTCCACTTT. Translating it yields CASSLTRNSPLHF.

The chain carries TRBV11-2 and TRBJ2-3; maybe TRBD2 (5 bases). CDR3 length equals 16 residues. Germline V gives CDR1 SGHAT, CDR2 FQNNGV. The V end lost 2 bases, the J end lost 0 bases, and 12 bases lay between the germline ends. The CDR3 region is CASSLRGEPSTDTQYF. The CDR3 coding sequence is TGTGCCAGCAGCTTACGGGGAGAGCCTAGCACAGATACGCAGTATTTT.

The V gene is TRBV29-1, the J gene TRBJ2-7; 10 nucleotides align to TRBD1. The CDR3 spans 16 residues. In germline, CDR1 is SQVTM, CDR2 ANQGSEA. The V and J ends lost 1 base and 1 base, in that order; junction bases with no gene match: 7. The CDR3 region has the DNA TGCAGCGTTGAAGTAGCGACAGGGGGCAGGTCCTACGAGCAGTACTTC. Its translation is CSVEVATGGRSYEQYF.

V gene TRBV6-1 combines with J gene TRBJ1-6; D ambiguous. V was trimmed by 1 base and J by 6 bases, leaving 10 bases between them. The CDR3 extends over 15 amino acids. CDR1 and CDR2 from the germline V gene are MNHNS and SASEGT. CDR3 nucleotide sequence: TGTGCCAGCAGTGAAGACACCAACCCTAATTCACCCCTCCACTTT. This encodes CASSEDTNPNSPLHF.

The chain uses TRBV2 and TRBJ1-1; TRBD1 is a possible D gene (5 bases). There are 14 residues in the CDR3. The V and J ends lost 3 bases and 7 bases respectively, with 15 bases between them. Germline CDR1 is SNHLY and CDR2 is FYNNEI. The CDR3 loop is CASSEKETALEAFF. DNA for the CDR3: TGTGCCAGCAGTGAGAAGGAGACAGCCCTTGAAGCTTTCTTT.

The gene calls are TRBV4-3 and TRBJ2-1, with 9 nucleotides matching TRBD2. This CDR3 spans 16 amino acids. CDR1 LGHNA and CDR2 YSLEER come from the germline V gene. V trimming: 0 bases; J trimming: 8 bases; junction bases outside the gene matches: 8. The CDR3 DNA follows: TGCGCCAGCAGCCAAGATCCTGCGGGGGGGCGCTATGAGCAGTTCTTC. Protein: CASSQDPAGGRYEQFF.

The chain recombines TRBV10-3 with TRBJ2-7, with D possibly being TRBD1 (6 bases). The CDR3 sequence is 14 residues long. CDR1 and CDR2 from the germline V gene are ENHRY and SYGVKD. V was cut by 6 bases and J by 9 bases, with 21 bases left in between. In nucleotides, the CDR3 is TGTGCCATCAGAAAAGACAGGACTCTAGAGCGGCAGTACTTC. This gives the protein CAIRKDRTLERQYF.

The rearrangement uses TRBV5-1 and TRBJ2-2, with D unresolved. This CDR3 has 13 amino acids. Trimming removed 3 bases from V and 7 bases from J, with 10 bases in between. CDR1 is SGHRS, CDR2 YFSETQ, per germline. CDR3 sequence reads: CASSSRTNGELFF. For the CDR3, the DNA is TGCGCCAGCAGCTCCAGAACTAACGGGGAGCTGTTTTTT. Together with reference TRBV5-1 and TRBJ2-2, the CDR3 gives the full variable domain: KAGVTQTPRYLIKTRGQQVTLSCSPISGHRSVSWYQQTPGQGLQFLFEYFSETQRNKGNFPGRFSGRQFSNSRSEMNVSTLELGDSALYLCASSSRTNGELFFGEGSRLTVL.

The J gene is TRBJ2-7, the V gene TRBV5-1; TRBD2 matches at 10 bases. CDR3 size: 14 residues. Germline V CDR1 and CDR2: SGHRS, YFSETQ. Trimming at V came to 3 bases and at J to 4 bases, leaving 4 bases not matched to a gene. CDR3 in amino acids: CASSSRTSGYEQYF. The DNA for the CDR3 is TGCGCCAGCAGCTCCCGGACTAGCGGATACGAGCAGTACTTC. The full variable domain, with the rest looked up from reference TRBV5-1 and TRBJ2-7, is KAGVTQTPRYLIKTRGQQVTLSCSPISGHRSVSWYQQTPGQGLQFLFEYFSETQRNKGNFPGRFSGRQFSNSRSEMNVSTLELGDSALYLCASSSRTSGYEQYFGPGTRLTVT.

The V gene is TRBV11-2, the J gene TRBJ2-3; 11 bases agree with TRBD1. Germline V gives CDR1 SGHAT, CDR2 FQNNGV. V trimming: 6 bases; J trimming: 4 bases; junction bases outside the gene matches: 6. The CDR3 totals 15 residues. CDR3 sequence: CASSWDRGNADTQYF. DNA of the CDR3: TGTGCCAGCAGTTGGGACAGGGGGAATGCAGATACGCAGTATTTT.

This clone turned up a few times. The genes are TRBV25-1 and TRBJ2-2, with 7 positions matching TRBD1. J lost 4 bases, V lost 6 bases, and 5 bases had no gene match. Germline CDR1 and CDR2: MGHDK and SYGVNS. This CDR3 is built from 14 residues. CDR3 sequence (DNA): TGTGCCAGCAGACCTACAGGGGTCACCGGGGAGCTGTTTTTT. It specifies CASRPTGVTGELFF.

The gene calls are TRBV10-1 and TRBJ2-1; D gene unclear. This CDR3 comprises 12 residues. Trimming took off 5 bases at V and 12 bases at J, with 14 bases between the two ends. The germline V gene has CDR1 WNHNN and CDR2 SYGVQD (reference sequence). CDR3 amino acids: CASSSIGLGQFF. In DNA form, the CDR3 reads TGCGCCAGCAGTAGTATTGGGCTGGGGCAGTTCTTC.

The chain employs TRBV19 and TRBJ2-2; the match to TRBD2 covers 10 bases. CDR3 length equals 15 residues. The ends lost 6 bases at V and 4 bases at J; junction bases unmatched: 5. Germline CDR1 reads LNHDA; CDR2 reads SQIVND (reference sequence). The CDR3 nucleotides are TGTGCCAGTAGGCCACTAGCGGGAAGCACCGGGGAGCTGTTTTTT. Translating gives CASRPLAGSTGELFF.

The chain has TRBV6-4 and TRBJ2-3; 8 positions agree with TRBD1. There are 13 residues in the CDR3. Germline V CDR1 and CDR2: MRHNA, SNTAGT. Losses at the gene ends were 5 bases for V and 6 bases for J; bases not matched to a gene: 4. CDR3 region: CASSTRGLDTQYF. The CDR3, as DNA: TGTGCCAGCAGTACCAGGGGGCTGGATACGCAGTATTTT.

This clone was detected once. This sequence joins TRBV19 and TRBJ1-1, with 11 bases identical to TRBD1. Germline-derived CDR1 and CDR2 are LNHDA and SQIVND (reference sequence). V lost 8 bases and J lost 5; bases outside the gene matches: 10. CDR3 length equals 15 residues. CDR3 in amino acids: CASQPGQGVGTEAFF. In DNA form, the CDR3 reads TGTGCCAGTCAACCGGGACAGGGGGTCGGTACTGAAGCTTTCTTT.

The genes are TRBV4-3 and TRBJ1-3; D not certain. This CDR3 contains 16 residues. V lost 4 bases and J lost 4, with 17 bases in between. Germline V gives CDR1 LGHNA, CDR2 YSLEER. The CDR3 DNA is TGCGCCAGCAGCCCTAGGCTCGGTGGTCCAGGAAACACCATATATTTT. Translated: CASSPRLGGPGNTIYF.